The clone carrying this TCR beta chain is medium-sized (0.01 to 0.1%) in the sample. Mouse gene names and germline throughout. Libraries were prepared by immunoSEQ multiplex PCR; TCRdb keeps only in-frame clonotypes and omits some of them. The table has approximately 7,100 clones, roughly 38% seen once. The sample originates from a study of tissue T cells after allogeneic stem cell transplantation. The time point denotes: mouse harvest day 14 after allogeneic transplant. Mouse grafts combined 10^7 T-cell-depleted bone marrow cells with 10^6 splenic CD5+ T cells. The TCR originated in a female BALB/c mouse given C57BL/6 T cells with graft-versus-host disease after an allogeneic hematopoietic cell transplant. The specimen was skin.

CDR3 DNA (partial): TGTGCCAGCAGTCGGACAACCAACGAAAGATTATTT. Its translation is CASSRTTNERLF. The full CDR3 protein reads CASSRTTNERLFF. The chain recombines TRBV26 with TRBJ1-4; possibly TRBD1 for D (5 bases). Coverage ceases 1 residue before the CDR3 finishes, and the germline J gene fills in the end. The length of the CDR3 is 13 residues. V dropped 4 bases and J dropped 3 bases, with 6 bases sitting between them. Germline CDR1 is KGHPV and CDR2 is FQNQEV (reference sequence).